A selection of T cell receptor beta chains follows, all from one sample in a study of cytomegalovirus exposure and HLA in healthy donors. Some clones are missing from TCRdb's copy, which holds only in-frame ones; the method was immunoSEQ multiplex PCR. This sample has 130,000 to 150,000 clones, with over 80% found just once. The sample consisted of PBMCs. Every receptor here comes from a male donor in good health and CMV-seronegative. CDR3s include the opening cysteine and the closing phenylalanine or tryptophan. A D gene is named only where the DNA matches it firmly. Size is stated for part of the rows, as once, few or many counts, or as a class when the clone is expanded.

d_gene: TRBD2; abundance: .; v_gene: TRBV19; j_gene: TRBJ2-3; CDR3nt: TGTGCCAGTAGTGCCCGGACTAGCGGAACAGATACGCAGTATTTT; CDR3aa: CASSARTSGTDTQYF
d_gene: TRBD1; abundance: .; v_gene: TRBV28; j_gene: TRBJ1-2; CDR3nt: TGTGCCAGCAGTTTACTAGGGACAGGGGGTTCCTATGGCTACACCTTC; CDR3aa: CASSLLGTGGSYGYTF
d_gene: .; abundance: once; v_gene: TRBV6-6; j_gene: TRBJ1-1; CDR3nt: TGTGCCAGCAGTTTCACCAAGGGGGCTGAAGCTTTCTTT; CDR3aa: CASSFTKGAEAFF
d_gene: .; abundance: .; v_gene: TRBV27; j_gene: TRBJ2-3; CDR3nt: TGTGCCAGCAGTTCGGCTAGCGGCACAGATACGCAGTATTTT; CDR3aa: CASSSASGTDTQYF
d_gene: .; abundance: .; v_gene: TRBV6-4; j_gene: TRBJ2-1; CDR3nt: TGTGCCAGCAGTGAGGGAGGGGGCTCCTACAATGAGCAGTTCTTC; CDR3aa: CASSEGGGSYNEQFF
d_gene: .; abundance: .; v_gene: TRBV27; j_gene: TRBJ2-6; CDR3nt: TGTGCCAGCAGTCCCACACACTCTGGGGCCAACGTCCTGACTTTC; CDR3aa: CASSPTHSGANVLTF
d_gene: TRBD2; abundance: .; v_gene: TRBV7-2; j_gene: TRBJ2-5; CDR3nt: TGTGCCAGCAGCTTAGGCGGACTAGCGGGGGGGAGGGAGACCCAGTACTTC; CDR3aa: CASSLGGLAGGRETQYF
d_gene: .; abundance: .; v_gene: TRBV29-1; j_gene: TRBJ1-2; CDR3nt: TGCAGCGTTGCAGGGGCTGACTATGGCTACACCTTC; CDR3aa: CSVAGADYGYTF
d_gene: .; abundance: .; v_gene: TRBV4-2; j_gene: TRBJ2-5; CDR3nt: TGTGCCAGCAGCCAAGATTGGGGGGTGGGACGGGAGACCCAGTACTTC; CDR3aa: CASSQDWGVGRETQYF
d_gene: .; abundance: .; v_gene: TRBV27; j_gene: TRBJ1-5; CDR3nt: TGTGCCAGCAGTTCCAGACAGGACCTAACGAATAGCAATCAGCCCCAGCATTTT; CDR3aa: CASSSRQDLTNSNQPQHF
d_gene: .; abundance: .; v_gene: TRBV5-4; j_gene: TRBJ1-2; CDR3nt: TGTGCCAGCAGCCCTGGGAGCGACTATGGCTACACCTTC; CDR3aa: CASSPGSDYGYTF
d_gene: TRBD1; abundance: .; v_gene: TRBV7-9; j_gene: TRBJ1-2; CDR3nt: TGTGCCAGCAGCTCGATTAGACAGGGGACCGACGGCTACACCTTC; CDR3aa: CASSSIRQGTDGYTF
d_gene: .; abundance: few; v_gene: TRBV10-3; j_gene: TRBJ1-6; CDR3nt: TGTGCCATCAGTGGCACCTTCCTTAGCTCCTATAATTCACCCCTCCACTTT; CDR3aa: CAISGTFLSSYNSPLHF
d_gene: .; abundance: .; v_gene: TRBV30; j_gene: TRBJ2-1; CDR3nt: TGTGCCTGGAGCGCCAGCGGCAATGAGCAGTTCTTC; CDR3aa: CAWSASGNEQFF
d_gene: TRBD2; abundance: .; v_gene: TRBV19; j_gene: TRBJ2-5; CDR3nt: TGTGCCAGTAGTACCTGGGGGACTAGCGGGGGGGAGACCCAGTACTTC; CDR3aa: CASSTWGTSGGETQYF
d_gene: TRBD1; abundance: .; v_gene: TRBV5-6; j_gene: TRBJ1-1; CDR3nt: TGTGCCAGCAGCTTGGTCAGGGGGACTGAAAGGGTAGCTTTCTTT; CDR3aa: CASSLVRGTERVAFF
d_gene: TRBD2; abundance: .; v_gene: TRBV7-9; j_gene: TRBJ2-5; CDR3nt: TGTGCCAGCAGCACCGTAGCGGGGGGGCTCGGAGAGACCCAGTACTTC; CDR3aa: CASSTVAGGLGETQYF
d_gene: TRBD1; abundance: .; v_gene: TRBV11-2; j_gene: TRBJ2-1; CDR3nt: TGTGCCAGCAGCCCGCTCAGGGGGCCGAGCTCCTACAATGAGCAGTTCTTC; CDR3aa: CASSPLRGPSSYNEQFF
d_gene: TRBD2; abundance: .; v_gene: TRBV7-9; j_gene: TRBJ2-1; CDR3nt: TGTGCCAGCATCCGGACTAGCGAATACAATGAGCAGTTCTTC; CDR3aa: CASIRTSEYNEQFF
d_gene: TRBD1; abundance: .; v_gene: TRBV9; j_gene: TRBJ2-5; CDR3nt: TGTGCCAGCAGCAAGGACAGGGGGCGGGAGACCCAGTACTTC; CDR3aa: CASSKDRGRETQYF
d_gene: TRBD1; abundance: .; v_gene: TRBV7-9; j_gene: TRBJ2-6; CDR3nt: TGTGCCAGCAGGGACAGGCCCTATGGTGGGGCCAACGTCCTGACTTTC; CDR3aa: CASRDRPYGGANVLTF
d_gene: TRBD2; abundance: .; v_gene: TRBV4-1; j_gene: TRBJ2-1; CDR3nt: TGCGCCAGCAGCCCCCGGGTAGCGGGGGGGCCAGATGAGCAGTTCTTC; CDR3aa: CASSPRVAGGPDEQFF
d_gene: TRBD1; abundance: .; v_gene: TRBV19; j_gene: TRBJ2-7; CDR3nt: TGTGCCAGTAAGGGACAGGGTACCTCCTACGAGCAGTACTTC; CDR3aa: CASKGQGTSYEQYF
d_gene: TRBD2; abundance: .; v_gene: TRBV27; j_gene: TRBJ2-7; CDR3nt: TGTGCCAGCAGCCTCGGACTAGCGGCTACCTACGAGCAGTACTTC; CDR3aa: CASSLGLAATYEQYF
d_gene: .; abundance: once; v_gene: TRBV11-2; j_gene: TRBJ2-7; CDR3nt: TGTGCCAGCAGCTTAACCGGACTCGCGGGCGACGAGCAGTACTTC; CDR3aa: CASSLTGLAGDEQYF
d_gene: .; abundance: .; v_gene: TRBV2; j_gene: TRBJ1-4; CDR3nt: TGTGCCAGCAAACCCACGGAGAACAATGAAAAACTGTTTTTT; CDR3aa: CASKPTENNEKLFF
d_gene: .; abundance: .; v_gene: TRBV18; j_gene: TRBJ1-2; CDR3nt: TGTGCCAGCTCACCAAGCGGCAGGTCTGACGATGGCTACACCTTC; CDR3aa: CASSPSGRSDDGYTF
d_gene: .; abundance: .; v_gene: TRBV7-2; j_gene: TRBJ2-1; CDR3nt: TGTGCCAGCAGCTTAGCGGGGAGACTTTACAATGAGCAGTTCTTC; CDR3aa: CASSLAGRLYNEQFF
d_gene: .; abundance: .; v_gene: TRBV5-1; j_gene: TRBJ1-1; CDR3nt: TGCGCCAGCAGCTTGGCCGTGGGGGGGAACACTGAAGCTTTCTTT; CDR3aa: CASSLAVGGNTEAFF
d_gene: .; abundance: once; v_gene: TRBV27; j_gene: TRBJ1-1; CDR3nt: TGTGCCAGCAGGTGGACTGAAAACACTGAAGCTTTCTTT; CDR3aa: CASRWTENTEAFF
d_gene: .; abundance: .; v_gene: TRBV4-1; j_gene: TRBJ2-1; CDR3nt: TGCGCCAGCAGCCAAGGGCGGAGCGTCCCCTACAATGAGCAGTTCTTC; CDR3aa: CASSQGRSVPYNEQFF
d_gene: .; abundance: .; v_gene: TRBV29-1; j_gene: TRBJ2-3; CDR3nt: TGCAGCGTTGAAGAGGAACCCAGGGGCACAGATACGCAGTATTTT; CDR3aa: CSVEEEPRGTDTQYF
d_gene: TRBD2; abundance: .; v_gene: TRBV5-1; j_gene: TRBJ2-1; CDR3nt: TGCGCCAGCACCCTGCAACCGGGACTAGCGGGAGGTGAGCAGTTCTTC; CDR3aa: CASTLQPGLAGGEQFF
d_gene: .; abundance: .; v_gene: TRBV4-2; j_gene: TRBJ2-2; CDR3nt: TGTGCCAGCAGCCAAATAGGATCGGGTCAATTCCTATCCGGGGAGCTGTTTTTT; CDR3aa: CASSQIGSGQFLSGELFF
d_gene: TRBD1; abundance: once; v_gene: TRBV29-1; j_gene: TRBJ1-2; CDR3nt: TGCAGCGTTGAGGGTTTGGGGACAGGGAGGCGCTACACCTTC; CDR3aa: CSVEGLGTGRRYTF
d_gene: .; abundance: .; v_gene: TRBV19; j_gene: TRBJ1-1; CDR3nt: TGTGCCAGTTCCTTCCACAGAGTTTCTGAAGCTTTCTTT; CDR3aa: CASSFHRVSEAFF
d_gene: TRBD1; abundance: .; v_gene: TRBV2; j_gene: TRBJ1-3; CDR3nt: TGTGCCAGCAGTGATAAGGGACAGACCTCTGGAAACACCATATATTTT; CDR3aa: CASSDKGQTSGNTIYF
d_gene: TRBD1; abundance: .; v_gene: TRBV15; j_gene: TRBJ2-3; CDR3nt: TGTGCCACCAGAGGCACGATAGGGACAGGGCCCACAGATACGCAGTATTTT; CDR3aa: CATRGTIGTGPTDTQYF
d_gene: .; abundance: .; v_gene: TRBV7-3; j_gene: TRBJ2-2; CDR3nt: TGTGCCAGCAGCTTACAGGGTTCAGGGGAGCTGTTTTTT; CDR3aa: CASSLQGSGELFF
d_gene: .; abundance: .; v_gene: TRBV5-4; j_gene: TRBJ1-3; CDR3nt: TGTGCCAGCAGCTTGGACCTCGAGAGCTCTGGAAACACCATATATTTT; CDR3aa: CASSLDLESSGNTIYF
d_gene: TRBD2; abundance: .; v_gene: TRBV19; j_gene: TRBJ2-7; CDR3nt: TGTGCCAGTACCCCTAGCGGGAGGGCCCCCTACGAGCAGTACTTC; CDR3aa: CASTPSGRAPYEQYF
d_gene: TRBD1; abundance: .; v_gene: TRBV7-9; j_gene: TRBJ2-7; CDR3nt: TGTGCCAGCAGCTTAGGACAGGGCCTTTACGAGCAGTACTTC; CDR3aa: CASSLGQGLYEQYF
d_gene: TRBD1; abundance: .; v_gene: TRBV6-5; j_gene: TRBJ2-2; CDR3nt: TGTGCCAGCAGTTACGTCCAGGGGGTCGGCACCGGGGAGCTGTTTTTT; CDR3aa: CASSYVQGVGTGELFF
d_gene: .; abundance: once; v_gene: TRBV7-2; j_gene: TRBJ2-1; CDR3nt: TGTGCCAGCAGCTTTCTAGACGGGTCCTACAATGAGCAGTTCTTC; CDR3aa: CASSFLDGSYNEQFF
d_gene: TRBD1; abundance: .; v_gene: TRBV20-1; j_gene: TRBJ1-1; CDR3nt: TGCAGTGTTCCCGGACAGGCATTT; CDR3aa: CSVPGQAF
d_gene: TRBD1; abundance: .; v_gene: TRBV19; j_gene: TRBJ1-4; CDR3nt: TGTGCCAGTACAGACAGGGGGATCGGTGCAACTAATGAAAAACTGTTTTTT; CDR3aa: CASTDRGIGATNEKLFF
d_gene: .; abundance: .; v_gene: TRBV29-1; j_gene: TRBJ1-1; CDR3nt: TGCAGCGCCTCACAGGGCCGTGCTGAAGCTTTCTTT; CDR3aa: CSASQGRAEAFF
d_gene: .; abundance: .; v_gene: TRBV15; j_gene: TRBJ1-1; CDR3nt: TGTGCCACCACCGCTGTGGCAAGCACTGAAGCTTTCTTT; CDR3aa: CATTAVASTEAFF
d_gene: .; abundance: .; v_gene: TRBV7-2; j_gene: TRBJ2-3; CDR3nt: TGTGCCAGCAGCCTAAGAAACAGGGTTGGAGATACGCAGTATTTT; CDR3aa: CASSLRNRVGDTQYF
d_gene: TRBD2; abundance: .; v_gene: TRBV19; j_gene: TRBJ2-1; CDR3nt: TGTGCCAGTAGTATTGAGCTAGCGGGAGACAATGAGCAGTTCTTC; CDR3aa: CASSIELAGDNEQFF
d_gene: TRBD2; abundance: .; v_gene: TRBV28; j_gene: TRBJ2-5; CDR3nt: TGTGCCAGCAGTAAGGGACTAGCGGGAGGGACGAGGACCCAGTACTTC; CDR3aa: CASSKGLAGGTRTQYF
d_gene: TRBD2; abundance: .; v_gene: TRBV9; j_gene: TRBJ2-5; CDR3nt: TGTGCCAGCAGCGGGGCTAGCGGGCAAGAGACCCAGTACTTC; CDR3aa: CASSGASGQETQYF
d_gene: TRBD1; abundance: .; v_gene: TRBV19; j_gene: TRBJ2-1; CDR3nt: TGTGCCAGTAGTCCCCGGGACAGGGGGCTCTACAATGAGCAGTTCTTC; CDR3aa: CASSPRDRGLYNEQFF
d_gene: TRBD2; abundance: once; v_gene: TRBV5-1; j_gene: TRBJ2-7; CDR3nt: TGCGCCAGCAGCTTGACTAGCGGGGGATCCTACGAGCAGTACTTC; CDR3aa: CASSLTSGGSYEQYF
d_gene: TRBD2; abundance: .; v_gene: TRBV7-2; j_gene: TRBJ2-1; CDR3nt: TGTGCCAGCAGCCCGCTAGCGGGATTTTACAATGAGCAGTTCTTC; CDR3aa: CASSPLAGFYNEQFF
d_gene: TRBD1; abundance: .; v_gene: TRBV5-6; j_gene: TRBJ2-7; CDR3nt: TGTGCCAGCAGCGGACAGGGCTACGAGCAGTACTTC; CDR3aa: CASSGQGYEQYF
d_gene: TRBD2; abundance: .; v_gene: TRBV6-1; j_gene: TRBJ2-5; CDR3nt: TGTGCCAGCACCGGGGGGTTAGTCCAAGAGACCCAGTACTTC; CDR3aa: CASTGGLVQETQYF